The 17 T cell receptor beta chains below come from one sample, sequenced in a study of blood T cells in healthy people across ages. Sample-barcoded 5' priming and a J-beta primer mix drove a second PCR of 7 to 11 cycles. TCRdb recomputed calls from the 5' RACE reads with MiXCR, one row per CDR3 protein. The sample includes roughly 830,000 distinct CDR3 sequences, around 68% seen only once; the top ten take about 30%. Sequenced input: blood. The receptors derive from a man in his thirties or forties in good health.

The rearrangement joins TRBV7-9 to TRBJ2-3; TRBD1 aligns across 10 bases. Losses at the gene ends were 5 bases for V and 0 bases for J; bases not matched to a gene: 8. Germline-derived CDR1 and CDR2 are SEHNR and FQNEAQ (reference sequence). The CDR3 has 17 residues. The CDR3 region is CASSPRGTGDSTDTQYF. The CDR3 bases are TGTGCCAGCAGCCCGAGGGGGACAGGGGATAGCACAGATACGCAGTATTTT. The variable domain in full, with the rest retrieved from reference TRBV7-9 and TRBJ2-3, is DTGVSQNPRHKITKRGQNVTFRCDPISEHNRLYWYRQTLGQGPEFLTYFQNEAQLEKSRLLSDRFSAERPKGSFSTLEIQRTEQGDSAMYLCASSPRGTGDSTDTQYFGPGTRLTVL.

CDR3 sequence: CASSRPSVSSYEQYF. The CDR3 nucleotides read TGTGCCAGCAGCCGCCCCTCAGTTAGCTCCTACGAGCAGTACTTC. This chain joins TRBV7-2 and TRBJ2-7; D remains unclear. The V gene lost 5 bases and the J gene lost 0 bases, with 14 bases spanning the gap. Germline V gives CDR1 SGHTA, CDR2 FQGNSA. This CDR3 spans 15 amino acids.

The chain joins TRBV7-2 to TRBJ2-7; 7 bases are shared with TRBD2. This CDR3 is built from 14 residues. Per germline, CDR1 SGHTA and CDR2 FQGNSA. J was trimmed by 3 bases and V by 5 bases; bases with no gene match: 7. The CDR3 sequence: CASSPAGRVYEQYF. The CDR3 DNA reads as TGTGCCAGCAGCCCCGCGGGGAGGGTCTACGAGCAGTACTTC.

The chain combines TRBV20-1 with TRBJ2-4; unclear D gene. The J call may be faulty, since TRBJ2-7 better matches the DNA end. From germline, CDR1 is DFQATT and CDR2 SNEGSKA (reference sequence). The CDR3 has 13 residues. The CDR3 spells CSASLPTVGEQYF. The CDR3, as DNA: TGCAGTGCTAGTTTGCCGACCGTCGGCGAGCAGTACTTC.

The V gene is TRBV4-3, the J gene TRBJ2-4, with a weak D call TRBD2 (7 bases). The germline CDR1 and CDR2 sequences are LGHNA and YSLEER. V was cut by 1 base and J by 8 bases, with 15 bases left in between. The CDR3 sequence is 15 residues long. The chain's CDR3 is CASSQVWGGADIQYF. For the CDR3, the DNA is TGCGCCAGCAGCCAAGTTTGGGGGGGGGCGGACATTCAGTACTTC.

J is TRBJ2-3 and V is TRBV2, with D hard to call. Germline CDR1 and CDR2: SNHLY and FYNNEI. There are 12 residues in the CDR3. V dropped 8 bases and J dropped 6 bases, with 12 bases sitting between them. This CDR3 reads CASYGSPDTQYF. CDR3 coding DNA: TGTGCCAGCTATGGCTCCCCGGATACGCAGTATTTT.

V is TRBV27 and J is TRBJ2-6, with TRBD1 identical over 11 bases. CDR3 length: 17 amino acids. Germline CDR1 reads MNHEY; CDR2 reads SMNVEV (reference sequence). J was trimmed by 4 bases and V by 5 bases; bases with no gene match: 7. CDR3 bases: TGTGCCAGCAGTAAACGGGACAGGGGGTCGGGGGCCAACGTCCTGACTTTC. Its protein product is CASSKRDRGSGANVLTF.

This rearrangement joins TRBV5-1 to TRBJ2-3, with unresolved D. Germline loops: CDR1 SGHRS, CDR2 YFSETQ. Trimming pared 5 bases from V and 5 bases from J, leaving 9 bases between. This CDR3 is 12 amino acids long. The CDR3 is CASSLPEDTQYF. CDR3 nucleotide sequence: TGCGCCAGCAGTCTGCCGGAAGATACGCAGTATTTT. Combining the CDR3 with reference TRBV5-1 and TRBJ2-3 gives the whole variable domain KAGVTQTPRYLIKTRGQQVTLSCSPISGHRSVSWYQQTPGQGLQFLFEYFSETQRNKGNFPGRFSGRQFSNSRSEMNVSTLELGDSALYLCASSLPEDTQYFGPGTRLTVL.

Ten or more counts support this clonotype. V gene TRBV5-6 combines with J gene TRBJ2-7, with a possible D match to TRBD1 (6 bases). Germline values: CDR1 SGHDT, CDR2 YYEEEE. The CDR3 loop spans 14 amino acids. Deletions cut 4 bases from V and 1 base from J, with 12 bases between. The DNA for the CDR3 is TGTGCCAGCAGCCCACGGACAGCGTCCTACGAGCAGTACTTC. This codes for CASSPRTASYEQYF.

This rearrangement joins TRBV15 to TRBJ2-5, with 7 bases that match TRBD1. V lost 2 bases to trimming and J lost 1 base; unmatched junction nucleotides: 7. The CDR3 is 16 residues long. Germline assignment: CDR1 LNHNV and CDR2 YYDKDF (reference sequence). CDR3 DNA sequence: TGTGCCACCAGCAGATCCGACAGGGAGATCCAAGAGACCCAGTACTTC. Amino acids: CATSRSDREIQETQYF. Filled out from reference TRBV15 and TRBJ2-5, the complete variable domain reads DAMVIQNPRYQVTQFGKPVTLSCSQTLNHNVMYWYQQKSSQAPKLLFHYYDKDFNNEADTPDNFQSRRPNTSFCFLDIRSPGLGDTAMYLCATSRSDREIQETQYFGPGTRLLVL.

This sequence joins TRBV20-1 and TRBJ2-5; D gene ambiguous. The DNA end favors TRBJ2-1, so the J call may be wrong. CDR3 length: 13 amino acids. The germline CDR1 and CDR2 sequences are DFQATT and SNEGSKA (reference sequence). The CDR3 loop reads CSARAAGKETQFF. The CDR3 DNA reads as TGCAGTGCTAGAGCGGCCGGTAAAGAGACCCAGTTCTTC.

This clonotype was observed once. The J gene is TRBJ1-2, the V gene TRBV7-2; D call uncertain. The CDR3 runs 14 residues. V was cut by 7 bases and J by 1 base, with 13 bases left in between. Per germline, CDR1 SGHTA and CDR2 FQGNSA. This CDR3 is CASTPDGLNYGYTF. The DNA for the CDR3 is TGTGCCAGCACCCCGGACGGCCTTAACTATGGCTACACCTTC. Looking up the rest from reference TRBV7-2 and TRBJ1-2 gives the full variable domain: GAGVSQSPSNKVTEKGKDVELRCDPISGHTALYWYRQSLGQGLEFLIYFQGNSAPDKSGLPSDRFSAERTGGSVSTLTIQRTQQEDSAVYLCASTPDGLNYGYTFGSGTRLTVV.

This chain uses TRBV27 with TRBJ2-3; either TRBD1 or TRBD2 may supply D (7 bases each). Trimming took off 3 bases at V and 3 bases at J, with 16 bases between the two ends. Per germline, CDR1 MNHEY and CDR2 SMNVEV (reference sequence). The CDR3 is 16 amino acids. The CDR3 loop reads CASSFPRGGATDTQYF. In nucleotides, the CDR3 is TGTGCCAGCAGTTTCCCCAGGGGGGGGGCGACAGATACGCAGTATTTT.

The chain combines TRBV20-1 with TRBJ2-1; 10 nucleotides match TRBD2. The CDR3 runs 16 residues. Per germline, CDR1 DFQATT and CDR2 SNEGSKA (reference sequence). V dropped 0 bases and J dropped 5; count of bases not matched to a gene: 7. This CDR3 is CSARDSSGGANNEQFF. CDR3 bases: TGCAGTGCTAGAGATTCAAGCGGGGGGGCAAACAATGAGCAGTTCTTC.

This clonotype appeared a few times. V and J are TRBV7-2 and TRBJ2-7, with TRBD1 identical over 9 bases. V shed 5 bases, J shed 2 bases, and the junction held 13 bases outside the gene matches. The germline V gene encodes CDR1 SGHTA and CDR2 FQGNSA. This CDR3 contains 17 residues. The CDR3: CASSPQGGTGLAYEQYF. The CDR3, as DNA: TGTGCCAGCAGCCCCCAGGGTGGGACAGGGTTAGCCTACGAGCAGTACTTC.

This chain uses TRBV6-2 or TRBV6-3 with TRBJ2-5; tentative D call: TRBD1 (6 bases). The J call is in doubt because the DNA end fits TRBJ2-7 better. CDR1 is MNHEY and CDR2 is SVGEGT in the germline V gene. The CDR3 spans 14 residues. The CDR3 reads CASSPRRGVYEQYF. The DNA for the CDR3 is TGTGCCAGCAGTCCCCGCAGGGGCGTTTACGAGCAGTACTTC.

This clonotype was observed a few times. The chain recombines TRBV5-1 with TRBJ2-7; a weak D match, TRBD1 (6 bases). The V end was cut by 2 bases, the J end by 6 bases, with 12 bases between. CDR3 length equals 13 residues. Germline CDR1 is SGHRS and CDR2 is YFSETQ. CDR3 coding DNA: TGCGCCAGCAGCTTCACAGGGTCGGGCGAGCAGTACTTC. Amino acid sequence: CASSFTGSGEQYF.